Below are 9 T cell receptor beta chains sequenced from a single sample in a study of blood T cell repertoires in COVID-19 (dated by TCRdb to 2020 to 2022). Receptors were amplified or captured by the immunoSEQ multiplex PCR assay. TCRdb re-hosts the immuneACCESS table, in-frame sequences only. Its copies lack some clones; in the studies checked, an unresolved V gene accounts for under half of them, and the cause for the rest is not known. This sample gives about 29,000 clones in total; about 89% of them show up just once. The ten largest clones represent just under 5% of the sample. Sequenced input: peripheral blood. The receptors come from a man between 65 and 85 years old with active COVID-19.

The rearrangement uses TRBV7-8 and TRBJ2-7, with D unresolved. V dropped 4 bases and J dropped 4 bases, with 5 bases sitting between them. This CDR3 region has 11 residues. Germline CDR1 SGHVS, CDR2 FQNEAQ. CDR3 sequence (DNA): TGTGCCAGCAGCTCCCAATACGAGCAGTACTTC. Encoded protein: CASSSQYEQYF.

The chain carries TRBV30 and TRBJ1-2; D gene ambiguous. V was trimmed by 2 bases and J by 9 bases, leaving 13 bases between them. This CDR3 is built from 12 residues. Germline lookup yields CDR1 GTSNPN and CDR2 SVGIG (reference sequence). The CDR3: CAWSRQPNSYTF. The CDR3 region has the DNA TGTGCCTGGAGTCGCCAACCTAATAGCTACACCTTC. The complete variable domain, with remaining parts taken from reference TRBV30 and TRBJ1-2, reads SQTIHQWPATLVQPVGSPLSLECTVEGTSNPNLYWYRQAAGRGLQLLFYSVGIGQISSEVPQNLSASRPQDRQFILSSKKLLLSDSGFYLCAWSRQPNSYTFGSGTRLTVV.

The CDR3 here is CASSPGQYTGELFF. Written as DNA, the CDR3 is TGTGCCAGCAGCCCGGGACAGTACACCGGGGAGCTGTTTTTT. V and J are TRBV9 and TRBJ2-2, with 7 bases identical to TRBD1. This CDR3 has 14 residues. V shed 4 bases, J shed 3 bases, and the junction held 3 bases outside the gene matches. The germline V gene encodes CDR1 SGDLS and CDR2 YYNGEE.

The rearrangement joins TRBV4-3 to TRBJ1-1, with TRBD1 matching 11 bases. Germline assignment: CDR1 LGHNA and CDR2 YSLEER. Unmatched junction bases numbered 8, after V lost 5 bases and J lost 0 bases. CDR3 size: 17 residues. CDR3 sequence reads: CASSTLGTGGMNTEAFF. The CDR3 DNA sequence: TGCGCCAGCAGCACCCTTGGGACAGGGGGGATGAACACTGAAGCTTTCTTT.

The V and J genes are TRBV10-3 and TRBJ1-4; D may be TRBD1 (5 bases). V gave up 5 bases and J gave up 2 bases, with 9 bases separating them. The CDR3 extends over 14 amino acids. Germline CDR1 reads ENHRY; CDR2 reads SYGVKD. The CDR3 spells CAISPQGTNEKLFF. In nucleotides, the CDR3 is TGTGCCATCAGTCCTCAGGGTACTAATGAAAAACTGTTTTTT.

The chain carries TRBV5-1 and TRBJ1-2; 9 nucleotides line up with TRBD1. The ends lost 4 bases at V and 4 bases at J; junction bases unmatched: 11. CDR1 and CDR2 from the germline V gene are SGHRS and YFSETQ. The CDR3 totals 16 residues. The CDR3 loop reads CASSVGNRGRIYGYTF. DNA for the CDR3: TGCGCCAGCAGCGTGGGAAACAGGGGGCGGATCTATGGCTACACCTTC.

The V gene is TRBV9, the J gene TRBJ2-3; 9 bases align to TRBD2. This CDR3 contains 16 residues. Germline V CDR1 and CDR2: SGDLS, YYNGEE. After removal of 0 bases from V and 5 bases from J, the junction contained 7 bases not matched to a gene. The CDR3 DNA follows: TGTGCCAGCAGCGTAGTTCCAGCGGGGGGCCGAGATACGCAGTATTTT. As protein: CASSVVPAGGRDTQYF. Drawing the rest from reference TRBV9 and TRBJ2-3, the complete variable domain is DSGVTQTPKHLITATGQRVTLRCSPRSGDLSVYWYQQSLDQGLQFLIQYYNGEERAKGNILERFSAQQFPDLHSELNLSSLELGDSALYFCASSVVPAGGRDTQYFGPGTRLTVL.

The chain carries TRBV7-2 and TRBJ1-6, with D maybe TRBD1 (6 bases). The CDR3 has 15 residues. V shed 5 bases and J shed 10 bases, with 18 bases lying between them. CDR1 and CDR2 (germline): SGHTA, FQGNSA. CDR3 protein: CASSPMGGRNSPLHF. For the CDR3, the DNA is TGTGCCAGCAGCCCAATGGGGGGGCGCAACTCACCCCTCCACTTT.

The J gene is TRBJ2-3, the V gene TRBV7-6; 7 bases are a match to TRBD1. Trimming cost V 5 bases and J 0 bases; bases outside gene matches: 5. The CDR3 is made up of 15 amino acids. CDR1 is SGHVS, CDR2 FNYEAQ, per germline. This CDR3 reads CASSPWDRSTDTQYF. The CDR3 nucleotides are TGTGCCAGCAGCCCATGGGACAGAAGCACAGATACGCAGTATTTT.